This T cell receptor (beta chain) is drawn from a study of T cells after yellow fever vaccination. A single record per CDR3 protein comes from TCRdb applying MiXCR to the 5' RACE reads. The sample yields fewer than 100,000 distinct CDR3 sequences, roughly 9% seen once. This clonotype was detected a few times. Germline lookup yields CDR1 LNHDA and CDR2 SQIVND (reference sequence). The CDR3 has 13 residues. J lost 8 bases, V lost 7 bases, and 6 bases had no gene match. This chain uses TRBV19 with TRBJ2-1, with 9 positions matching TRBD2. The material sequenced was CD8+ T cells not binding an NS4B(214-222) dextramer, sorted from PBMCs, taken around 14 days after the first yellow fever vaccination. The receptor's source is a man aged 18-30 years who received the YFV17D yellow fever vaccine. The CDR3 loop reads CASKAGGSYEQFF. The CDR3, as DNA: TGTGCCAGTAAAGCGGGGGGAAGCTATGAGCAGTTCTTC.